This T cell receptor (beta chain) was profiled in a study of cytomegalovirus exposure and HLA in healthy donors. The PCR employed 60 Vbeta primers together with 13 Jbeta primers. Clones were read by immunoSEQ multiplex PCR, and TCRdb kept only the in-frame ones, dropping some. This table has around 160,000 clones, about three quarters appearing once. Unmatched junction bases numbered 3, after V lost 4 bases and J lost 5 bases. Germline V lookup: CDR1 ENHRY, CDR2 SYGVKD. The CDR3 sequence is 14 residues long. J is TRBJ2-1 and V is TRBV10-3; TRBD2 matches 9 bases. This TCR came from a man in his forties or fifties in good health and CMV-seropositive. Material for sequencing was PBMCs. Here the CDR3 DNA reads TGTGCCATCAGTGCTAGCGGGGCAGACAATGAGCAGTTCTTC. Translated, it gives CAISASGADNEQFF.